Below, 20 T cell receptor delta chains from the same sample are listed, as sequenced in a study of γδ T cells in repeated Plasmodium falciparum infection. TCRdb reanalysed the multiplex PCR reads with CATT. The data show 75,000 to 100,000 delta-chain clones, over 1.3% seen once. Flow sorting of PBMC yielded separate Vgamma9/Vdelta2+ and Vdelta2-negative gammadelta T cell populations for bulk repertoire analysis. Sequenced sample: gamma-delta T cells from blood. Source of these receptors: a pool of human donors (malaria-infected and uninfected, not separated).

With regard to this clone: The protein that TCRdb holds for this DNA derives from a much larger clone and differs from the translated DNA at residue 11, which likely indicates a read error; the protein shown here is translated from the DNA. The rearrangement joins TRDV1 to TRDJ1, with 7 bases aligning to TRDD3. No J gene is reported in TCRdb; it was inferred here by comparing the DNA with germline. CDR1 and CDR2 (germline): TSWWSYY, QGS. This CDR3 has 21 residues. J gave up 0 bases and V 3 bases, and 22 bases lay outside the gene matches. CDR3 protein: CALGDLDGTGEYVIYTDKLIF. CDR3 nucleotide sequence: TGTGCTCTTGGGGATCTGGACGGTACTGGGGAATACGTCATATACACCGATAAACTCATCTTT.

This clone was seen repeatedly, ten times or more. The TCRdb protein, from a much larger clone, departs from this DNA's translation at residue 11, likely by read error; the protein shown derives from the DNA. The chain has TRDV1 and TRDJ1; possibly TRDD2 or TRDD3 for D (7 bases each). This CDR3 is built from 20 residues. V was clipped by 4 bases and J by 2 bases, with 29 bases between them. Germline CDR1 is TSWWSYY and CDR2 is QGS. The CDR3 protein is CALGGSFFLLTGIVTDKLIF. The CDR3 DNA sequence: TGTGCTCTTGGGGGGTCCTTTTTCCTACTCACGGGGATAGTAACCGATAAACTCATCTTT.

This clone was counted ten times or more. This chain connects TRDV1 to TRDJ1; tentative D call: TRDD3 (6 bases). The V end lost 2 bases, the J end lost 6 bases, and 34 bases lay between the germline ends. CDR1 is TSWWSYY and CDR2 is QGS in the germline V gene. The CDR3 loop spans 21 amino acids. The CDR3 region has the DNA TGTGCTCTTGGGGAAAAACGGCGTTGTTCTGTGGGATATGAAGGAACTTATAAACTCATCTTT. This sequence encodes CALGEKRRCSVGYEGTYKLIF.

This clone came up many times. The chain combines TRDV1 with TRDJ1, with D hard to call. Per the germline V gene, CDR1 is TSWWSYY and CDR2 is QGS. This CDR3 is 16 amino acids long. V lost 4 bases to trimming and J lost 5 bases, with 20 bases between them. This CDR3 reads CALGVIRPQRGDKLIF. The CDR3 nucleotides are TGTGCTCTTGGGGTGATTCGGCCGCAAAGAGGAGATAAACTCATCTTT.

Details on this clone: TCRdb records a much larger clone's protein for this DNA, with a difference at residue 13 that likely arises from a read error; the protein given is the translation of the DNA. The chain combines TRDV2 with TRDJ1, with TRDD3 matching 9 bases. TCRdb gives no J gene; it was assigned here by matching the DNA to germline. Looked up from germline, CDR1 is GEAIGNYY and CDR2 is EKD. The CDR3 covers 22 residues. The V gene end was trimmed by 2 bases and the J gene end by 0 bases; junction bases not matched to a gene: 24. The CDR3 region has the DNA TGTGCCTGTGACAGGAATCCTACGAGAAGGGGATACGTGAGTAGGTACACCGATAAACTCATCTTT. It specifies CACDRNPTRRGYVSRYTDKLIF.

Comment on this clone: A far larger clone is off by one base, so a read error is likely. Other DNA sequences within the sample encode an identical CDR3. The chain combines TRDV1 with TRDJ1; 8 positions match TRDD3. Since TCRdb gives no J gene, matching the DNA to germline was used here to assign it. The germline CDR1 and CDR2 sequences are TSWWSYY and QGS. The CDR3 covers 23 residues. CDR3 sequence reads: CALGELLWATGGWGIFYTDKLIF. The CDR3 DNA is TGTGCTCTTGGGGAACTTCTCTGGGCAACTGGTGGTTGGGGGATTTTTTACACCGACAAACTCATCTTT.

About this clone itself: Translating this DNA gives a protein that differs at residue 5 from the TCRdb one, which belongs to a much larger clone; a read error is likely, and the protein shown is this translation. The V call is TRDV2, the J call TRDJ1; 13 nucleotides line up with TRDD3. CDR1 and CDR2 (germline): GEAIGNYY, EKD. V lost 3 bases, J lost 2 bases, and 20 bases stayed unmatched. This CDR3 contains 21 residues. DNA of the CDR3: TGTGCCTGTGACGCTCTGGGAACTGGGGGATACGGGTTAGGTTTGACCGATAAACTCATCTTT. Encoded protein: CACDALGTGGYGLGLTDKLIF.

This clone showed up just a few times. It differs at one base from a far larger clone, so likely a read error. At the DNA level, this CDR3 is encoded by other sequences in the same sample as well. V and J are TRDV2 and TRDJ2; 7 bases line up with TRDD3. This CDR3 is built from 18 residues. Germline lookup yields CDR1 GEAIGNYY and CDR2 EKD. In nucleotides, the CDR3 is TGTGCCTGTGACACCGGGGACTACCTGGGGGTCACACCAGCACAACTCTTCTTC. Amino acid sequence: CACDTGDYLGVTPAQLFF.

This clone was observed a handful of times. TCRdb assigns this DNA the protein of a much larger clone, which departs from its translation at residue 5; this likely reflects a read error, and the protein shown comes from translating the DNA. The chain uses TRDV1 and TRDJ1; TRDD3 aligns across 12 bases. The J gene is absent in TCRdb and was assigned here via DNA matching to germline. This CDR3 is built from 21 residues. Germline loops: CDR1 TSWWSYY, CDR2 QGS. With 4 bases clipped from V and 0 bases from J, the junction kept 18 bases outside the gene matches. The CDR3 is CALGGRVTYWGIPVYTDKLIF. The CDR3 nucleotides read TGTGCTCTTGGGGGAAGGGTTACGTACTGGGGGATACCGGTGTACACCGATAAACTCATCTTT.

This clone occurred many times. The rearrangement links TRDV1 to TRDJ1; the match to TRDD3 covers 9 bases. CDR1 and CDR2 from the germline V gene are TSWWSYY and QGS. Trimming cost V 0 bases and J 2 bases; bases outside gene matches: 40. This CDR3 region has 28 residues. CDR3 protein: CALGELPPFLTSYWGSPPHPLTTDKLIF. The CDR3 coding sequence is TGTGCTCTTGGGGAACTTCCCCCATTCCTAACCAGCTACTGGGGGAGCCCTCCACACCCTCTTACAACCGATAAACTCATCTTT.

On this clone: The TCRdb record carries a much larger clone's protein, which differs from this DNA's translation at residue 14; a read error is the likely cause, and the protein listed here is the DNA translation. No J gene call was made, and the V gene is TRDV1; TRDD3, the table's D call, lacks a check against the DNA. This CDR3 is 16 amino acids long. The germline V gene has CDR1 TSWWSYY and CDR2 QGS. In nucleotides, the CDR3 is TGTGCTCTTGGGGGGGGAGACGGGTACTGGGGGATACAACCCATCTTT. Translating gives CALGGGDGYWGIQPIF.

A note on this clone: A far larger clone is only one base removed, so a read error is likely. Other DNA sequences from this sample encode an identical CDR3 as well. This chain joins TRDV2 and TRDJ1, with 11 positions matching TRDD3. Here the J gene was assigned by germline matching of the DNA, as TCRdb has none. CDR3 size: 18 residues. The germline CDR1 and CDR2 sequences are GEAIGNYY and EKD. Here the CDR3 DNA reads TGTGCCTGCGACACCGGTTCCTACGGCTGGGGGATACAAGATAAACTCATCTTT. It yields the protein CACDTGSYGWGIQDKLIF.

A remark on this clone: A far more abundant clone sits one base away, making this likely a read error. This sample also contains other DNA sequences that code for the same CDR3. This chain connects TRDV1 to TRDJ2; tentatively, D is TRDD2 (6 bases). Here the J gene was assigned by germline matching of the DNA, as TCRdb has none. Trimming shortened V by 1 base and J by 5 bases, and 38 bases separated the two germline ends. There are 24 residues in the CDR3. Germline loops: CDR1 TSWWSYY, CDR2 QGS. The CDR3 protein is CALGEREAFSYSYVTWHGTAQLFF. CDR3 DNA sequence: TGTGCTCTTGGGGAACGGGAGGCCTTTAGTTACTCCTACGTTACATGGCACGGCACAGCACAACTCTTCTTT.

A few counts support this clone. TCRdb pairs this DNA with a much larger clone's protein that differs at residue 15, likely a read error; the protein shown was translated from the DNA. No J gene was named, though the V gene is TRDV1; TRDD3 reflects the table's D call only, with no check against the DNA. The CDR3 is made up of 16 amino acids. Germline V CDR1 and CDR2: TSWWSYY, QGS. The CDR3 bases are TGTGCTCTTGATGAGGAGGCTGGGGGATACGTGGGACCCCTGACCTTT. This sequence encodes CALDEEAGGYVGPLTF.

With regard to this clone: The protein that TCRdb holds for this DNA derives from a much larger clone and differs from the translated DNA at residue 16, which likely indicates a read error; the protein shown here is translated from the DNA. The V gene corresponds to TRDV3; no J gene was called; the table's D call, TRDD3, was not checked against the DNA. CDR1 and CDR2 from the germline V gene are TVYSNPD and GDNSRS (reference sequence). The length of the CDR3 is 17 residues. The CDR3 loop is CAFIPRHWGSEEDKLTF. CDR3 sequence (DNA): TGTGCCTTTATACCCCGACACTGGGGGAGCGAAGAGGATAAACTCACCTTT.

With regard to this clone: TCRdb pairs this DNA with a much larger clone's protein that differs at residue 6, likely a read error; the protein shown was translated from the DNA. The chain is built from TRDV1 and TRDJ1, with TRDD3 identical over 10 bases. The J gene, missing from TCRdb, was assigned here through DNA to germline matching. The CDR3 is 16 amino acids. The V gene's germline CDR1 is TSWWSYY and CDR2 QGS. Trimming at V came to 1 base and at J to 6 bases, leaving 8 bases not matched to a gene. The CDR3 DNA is TGTGCTCTTGGGGAACCCTCCCGTACTGGGGGATATAAACTCATCTTT. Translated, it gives CALGEPSRTGGYKLIF.

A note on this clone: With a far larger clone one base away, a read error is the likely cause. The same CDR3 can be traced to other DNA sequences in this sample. CDR3 in DNA: TGTGCTCTTGGGGAGGGAGAATCCGCGTGGGTACCCGGACTCATCTTT. Its protein product is CALGEGESAWVPGLIF. This chain links TRDV1 with TRDJ1; D unclear. The CDR3 runs 16 residues. Deletions cut 3 bases from V and 10 bases from J, with 24 bases between. Germline assignment: CDR1 TSWWSYY and CDR2 QGS.

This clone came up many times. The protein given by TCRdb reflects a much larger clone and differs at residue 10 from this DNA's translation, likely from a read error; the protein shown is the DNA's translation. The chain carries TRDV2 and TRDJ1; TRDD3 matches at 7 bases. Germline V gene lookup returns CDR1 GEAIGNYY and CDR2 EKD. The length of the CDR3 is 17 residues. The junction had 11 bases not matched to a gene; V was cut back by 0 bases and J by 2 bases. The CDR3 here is CACDTVGEARRTDKLIF. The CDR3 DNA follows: TGTGCCTGTGACACCGTGGGGGAGGCCCGGAGAACCGATAAACTCATCTTT.

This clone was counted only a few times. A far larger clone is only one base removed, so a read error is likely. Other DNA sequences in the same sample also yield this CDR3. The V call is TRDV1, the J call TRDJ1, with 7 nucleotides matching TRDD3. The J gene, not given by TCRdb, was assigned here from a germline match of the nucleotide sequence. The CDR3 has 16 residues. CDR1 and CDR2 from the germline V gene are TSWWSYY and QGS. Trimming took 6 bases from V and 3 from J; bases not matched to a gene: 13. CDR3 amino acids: CALGLTGGSTPDKLIF. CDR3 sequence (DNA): TGTGCTCTTGGCCTTACCGGGGGATCCACACCCGATAAACTCATCTTT.

CDR3 DNA: TGTGCTCTTGGGGAACTCCGGTCCCCCTACTGGGGGATTTTTTCCTACGATAAACTCATCTTT. Its protein is CALGELRSPYWGIFSYDKLIF. The rearrangement joins TRDV1 to TRDJ1; 10 bases are shared with TRDD3. TCRdb leaves out the J gene; it was filled in here by matching the DNA to germline. This CDR3 contains 21 residues. The V gene end was trimmed by 0 bases and the J gene end by 4 bases; junction bases not matched to a gene: 20. CDR1 and CDR2 (germline): TSWWSYY, QGS.